This is a list of T cell receptor beta chains from one sample in a study of cytomegalovirus exposure and HLA in healthy donors. Method: immunoSEQ multiplex PCR; TCRdb's copy keeps in-frame clones and lacks some. The sample holds around 400,000 clones, about nine tenths seen once. Material: PBMCs. These receptors were taken from a young woman in good health and CMV-seronegative. CDR3s include the opening cysteine and the closing phenylalanine or tryptophan. The D gene is left open where the match is weak. The size of a clone is reported for some rows only, either as once, few or many, or as a class for expanded clones.

abundance: NA; v_gene: TRBV27; j_gene: TRBJ2-3; d_gene: NA; CDR3nt: TGTGCCAGCACTCCGGCCGGGGGAGATACGCAGTATTTT; CDR3aa: CASTPAGGDTQYF
abundance: NA; v_gene: TRBV6-1; j_gene: TRBJ1-5; d_gene: NA; CDR3nt: TGTGCCAGCACAAACGGGGGGCTCAGCAATCAGCCCCAGCATTTT; CDR3aa: CASTNGGLSNQPQHF
abundance: NA; v_gene: TRBV4-1; j_gene: TRBJ2-7; d_gene: TRBD2; CDR3nt: TGCGCCAGCAGCCAAGAGCTAGCGGGATACTACGAGCAGTACTTC; CDR3aa: CASSQELAGYYEQYF
abundance: NA; v_gene: TRBV27; j_gene: TRBJ2-2; d_gene: TRBD2; CDR3nt: TGTGCCAGCAGTTTTAAGGCGGGAGGGCCTACCGGGGAGCTGTTTTTT; CDR3aa: CASSFKAGGPTGELFF
abundance: once; v_gene: TRBV5-8; j_gene: TRBJ1-2; d_gene: NA; CDR3nt: TGTGCCAGCAGCTCCCAGGGCAACTATGGCTACACCTTC; CDR3aa: CASSSQGNYGYTF
abundance: NA; v_gene: TRBV30; j_gene: TRBJ2-2; d_gene: TRBD1; CDR3nt: TGTGCCTGGTCCGGGCGGGGACAGGGGAGGACCGGGGAGCTGTTTTTT; CDR3aa: CAWSGRGQGRTGELFF
abundance: NA; v_gene: TRBV6-1; j_gene: TRBJ1-2; d_gene: NA; CDR3nt: TGTGCCAGCGCCCCGGGAAACTATGGCTACACCTTC; CDR3aa: CASAPGNYGYTF
abundance: NA; v_gene: TRBV9; j_gene: TRBJ2-7; d_gene: NA; CDR3nt: TGTGCCAGCAGCGTAGGGGAACAGGGGGGGTACGAGCAGTACTTC; CDR3aa: CASSVGEQGGYEQYF
abundance: NA; v_gene: TRBV5-1; j_gene: TRBJ1-5; d_gene: TRBD1; CDR3nt: TGCGCCAGCAGCCCACTTGAGACAGGGTGGGGCACGAGCAATCAGCCCCAGCATTTT; CDR3aa: CASSPLETGWGTSNQPQHF
abundance: NA; v_gene: TRBV30; j_gene: TRBJ2-5; d_gene: NA; CDR3nt: TGTGCCTGGTCCCTAGGCGCCCTGAAAGAGACCCAGTACTTC; CDR3aa: CAWSLGALKETQYF
abundance: NA; v_gene: TRBV30; j_gene: TRBJ1-6; d_gene: NA; CDR3nt: TGTGCCTGGAAGGGCCGCGGGGGGGGGACCTCCTATAATTCACCCCTCCACTTT; CDR3aa: CAWKGRGGGTSYNSPLHF
abundance: once; v_gene: TRBV5-1; j_gene: TRBJ2-1; d_gene: TRBD1; CDR3nt: TGCGCCAGCAGACCCCGGGACAGGGGGTCCGCGGAGCAGTTCTTC; CDR3aa: CASRPRDRGSAEQFF
abundance: NA; v_gene: TRBV5-1; j_gene: TRBJ1-2; d_gene: TRBD1; CDR3nt: TGCGCCAGCAGCATACGGGACAGGTCGGCTATTGGCTACACCTTC; CDR3aa: CASSIRDRSAIGYTF
abundance: NA; v_gene: TRBV7-9; j_gene: TRBJ2-1; d_gene: NA; CDR3nt: TGTGCCAGCAGCTTAGTGGGAGGTAATGAGCAGTTCTTC; CDR3aa: CASSLVGGNEQFF
abundance: NA; v_gene: TRBV28; j_gene: TRBJ2-7; d_gene: TRBD2; CDR3nt: TGTGCCAGCAGTTCTCGAAGGTTGGCGGGAGAGGACTACGAGCAGTACTTC; CDR3aa: CASSSRRLAGEDYEQYF
abundance: NA; v_gene: TRBV27; j_gene: TRBJ1-1; d_gene: TRBD1; CDR3nt: TGTGCCAGCAGAACGGACAGGGTTAACACTGAAGCTTTCTTT; CDR3aa: CASRTDRVNTEAFF
abundance: NA; v_gene: TRBV6-1; j_gene: TRBJ2-7; d_gene: NA; CDR3nt: TGTGCCAGCAGTGAAACAGCTACCAAGGGGTACGAGCAGTACTTC; CDR3aa: CASSETATKGYEQYF
abundance: few; v_gene: TRBV7-2; j_gene: TRBJ2-7; d_gene: TRBD2; CDR3nt: TGTGCCAGCAGCCCAGGCGTAGCGGGGTACGAGCAGTACTTC; CDR3aa: CASSPGVAGYEQYF
abundance: NA; v_gene: TRBV18; j_gene: TRBJ1-2; d_gene: NA; CDR3nt: TGTGCCAGCTCACCAGAGGTTGGTTATGGCTACACCTTC; CDR3aa: CASSPEVGYGYTF
abundance: NA; v_gene: TRBV27; j_gene: TRBJ2-5; d_gene: NA; CDR3nt: TGTGCCAGCAGTGGAATACCCTCGGGACAAGAGACCCAGTACTTC; CDR3aa: CASSGIPSGQETQYF
abundance: NA; v_gene: TRBV28; j_gene: TRBJ2-7; d_gene: TRBD2; CDR3nt: TGTGCCAGCAGCCCGGTGGGGGGGGACGAGCAGTACTTC; CDR3aa: CASSPVGGDEQYF
abundance: NA; v_gene: TRBV2; j_gene: TRBJ1-2; d_gene: NA; CDR3nt: TGTGCCAGCAGTGAGCGAGGGGGGGATTATGGCTACACCTTC; CDR3aa: CASSERGGDYGYTF
abundance: NA; v_gene: TRBV5-4; j_gene: TRBJ2-7; d_gene: TRBD2; CDR3nt: TGTGCCAGCAGCTTAGCCGAACTAGCGGGAGCTGGCGAGCAGTACTTC; CDR3aa: CASSLAELAGAGEQYF
abundance: NA; v_gene: TRBV5-1; j_gene: TRBJ2-5; d_gene: NA; CDR3nt: TGCGCCAGCAGCTTGGGGCCAGAGACCCAGTACTTC; CDR3aa: CASSLGPETQYF
abundance: NA; v_gene: TRBV7-8; j_gene: TRBJ2-7; d_gene: NA; CDR3nt: TGTGCCAGCAGCTTAGGCGTTAGCCAAAACTACGAGCAGTACTTC; CDR3aa: CASSLGVSQNYEQYF
abundance: NA; v_gene: TRBV18; j_gene: TRBJ2-7; d_gene: TRBD2; CDR3nt: TGTGCCAGCTCACCTTCTCTGGGAGGGAACTACGAGCAGTACTTC; CDR3aa: CASSPSLGGNYEQYF
abundance: once; v_gene: TRBV5-4; j_gene: TRBJ1-1; d_gene: NA; CDR3nt: TGTGCCAGCAGCGGTTCAACGGACACTGAAGCTTTCTTT; CDR3aa: CASSGSTDTEAFF
abundance: NA; v_gene: TRBV5-1; j_gene: TRBJ2-7; d_gene: TRBD1; CDR3nt: TGCGCCAGCAGCTTGGGGACAGGGAACTCCTACGAGCAGTACTTC; CDR3aa: CASSLGTGNSYEQYF
abundance: NA; v_gene: TRBV28; j_gene: TRBJ2-7; d_gene: TRBD2; CDR3nt: TGTGCCAGCAGTCCCAGGGGCGGAAAGAGAAGGAGGAGCGGGAGGGGCGGCGAGCAGTACTTC; CDR3aa: CASSPRGGKRRRSGRGGEQYF
abundance: once; v_gene: TRBV2; j_gene: TRBJ1-2; d_gene: NA; CDR3nt: TGTGCCAGCAGCGACGGCTCGGGAGGTTATGGCTACACCTTC; CDR3aa: CASSDGSGGYGYTF
abundance: NA; v_gene: TRBV25-1; j_gene: TRBJ1-4; d_gene: NA; CDR3nt: TGTGCCAGCAGTGAGTCTGGTAGGGGGAGTGAAAAACTGTTTTTT; CDR3aa: CASSESGRGSEKLFF
abundance: NA; v_gene: TRBV6-5; j_gene: TRBJ2-5; d_gene: NA; CDR3nt: TGTGCCAGCAGTACCACTAGGAGAGAGACCCAGTACTTC; CDR3aa: CASSTTRRETQYF
abundance: NA; v_gene: TRBV27; j_gene: TRBJ2-7; d_gene: TRBD2; CDR3nt: TGTGCCAGCAGTTTATCCGGTAGCGGGAGTTACGAGCAGTACTTC; CDR3aa: CASSLSGSGSYEQYF
abundance: NA; v_gene: TRBV2; j_gene: TRBJ2-1; d_gene: TRBD1; CDR3nt: TGTGCCAGCAGAACCGGGACAGGGGGCAATGAGCAGTTCTTC; CDR3aa: CASRTGTGGNEQFF
abundance: NA; v_gene: TRBV6-1; j_gene: TRBJ1-5; d_gene: NA; CDR3nt: TGTGCCAGCAGAGACTATCCAGTGACTAATCAGCCCCAGCATTTT; CDR3aa: CASRDYPVTNQPQHF
abundance: NA; v_gene: TRBV11-2; j_gene: TRBJ1-1; d_gene: TRBD1; CDR3nt: TGTGCCAGCAGCTTAGAACAGGGGGCCACTGAAGCTTTCTTT; CDR3aa: CASSLEQGATEAFF
abundance: NA; v_gene: TRBV5-4; j_gene: TRBJ2-5; d_gene: TRBD1; CDR3nt: TGTGCCAGCAGCGTTGACAGGGGTGAGACCCAGTACTTC; CDR3aa: CASSVDRGETQYF
abundance: NA; v_gene: TRBV29-1; j_gene: TRBJ2-3; d_gene: TRBD1; CDR3nt: TGCAGCGTTGAGCTGTGGGACAGCTCTAGCACAGATACGCAGTATTTT; CDR3aa: CSVELWDSSSTDTQYF
abundance: once; v_gene: TRBV28; j_gene: TRBJ2-3; d_gene: NA; CDR3nt: TGTGCCAGCAGTCCAATACCCTTCAGGGATACGCAGTATTTT; CDR3aa: CASSPIPFRDTQYF
abundance: few; v_gene: TRBV29-1; j_gene: TRBJ2-7; d_gene: NA; CDR3nt: TGCAGCGCCACAGGATACGAGCAGTACTTC; CDR3aa: CSATGYEQYF
abundance: NA; v_gene: TRBV11-2; j_gene: TRBJ2-3; d_gene: TRBD2; CDR3nt: TGTGCCAGCAGCTTCGGGAGGGCTAGCACAGATACGCAGTATTTT; CDR3aa: CASSFGRASTDTQYF
abundance: NA; v_gene: TRBV10-3; j_gene: TRBJ1-4; d_gene: NA; CDR3nt: TGTGCCATCAGTGAGGCCGCAACTAATGATGAAAAACTGTTTTTT; CDR3aa: CAISEAATNDEKLFF
abundance: NA; v_gene: TRBV27; j_gene: TRBJ2-7; d_gene: NA; CDR3nt: TGTGCCAGCAGTTTAAGCGACAGCCTCTACGAGCAGTACTTC; CDR3aa: CASSLSDSLYEQYF
abundance: once; v_gene: TRBV28; j_gene: TRBJ1-2; d_gene: TRBD1; CDR3nt: TGTGCCAGCAGTCCCCTGGCAGGGGGCCATGGCTACACCTTC; CDR3aa: CASSPLAGGHGYTF
abundance: NA; v_gene: TRBV27; j_gene: TRBJ2-5; d_gene: TRBD2; CDR3nt: TGTGCCAGCAGCTCCCGGACTAGCGGGGGGTCTGAGACCCAGTACTTC; CDR3aa: CASSSRTSGGSETQYF
abundance: NA; v_gene: TRBV28; j_gene: TRBJ2-2; d_gene: TRBD1; CDR3nt: TGTGCCAGCAGTCCTACGGGACAGGGGACCGGGGAGCTGTTTTTT; CDR3aa: CASSPTGQGTGELFF
abundance: NA; v_gene: TRBV2; j_gene: TRBJ2-7; d_gene: NA; CDR3nt: TGTGCCAGCAGTGATTTTTCAGGGCCCGCGGACTTCGGGGGCTACGAGCAGTACTTC; CDR3aa: CASSDFSGPADFGGYEQYF
abundance: NA; v_gene: TRBV4-1; j_gene: TRBJ1-2; d_gene: NA; CDR3nt: TGCGCCAGCAGCCAAGGAGGGAGGAACAGGCTTCATGGCTACACCTTC; CDR3aa: CASSQGGRNRLHGYTF
abundance: NA; v_gene: TRBV30; j_gene: TRBJ2-3; d_gene: TRBD1; CDR3nt: TGTGCCTGGAGTCGCGGGACAGGTGGCGCAGATACGCAGTATTTT; CDR3aa: CAWSRGTGGADTQYF
abundance: NA; v_gene: TRBV29-1; j_gene: TRBJ1-1; d_gene: TRBD1; CDR3nt: TGCAGCGTTGAGGGGGACAGTGATGAAGCTTTCTTT; CDR3aa: CSVEGDSDEAFF
abundance: NA; v_gene: TRBV2; j_gene: TRBJ1-2; d_gene: NA; CDR3nt: TGTGCCAGCTTAACAGGGTTTAGTGGCTACACCTTC; CDR3aa: CASLTGFSGYTF
abundance: NA; v_gene: TRBV4-2; j_gene: TRBJ2-1; d_gene: TRBD2; CDR3nt: TGTGCCAGCAGCCCTTACAGCGGGAGGGACAATGAGCAGTTCTTC; CDR3aa: CASSPYSGRDNEQFF
abundance: few; v_gene: TRBV6-1; j_gene: TRBJ2-1; d_gene: TRBD2; CDR3nt: TGTGCCAGCAGTGAAATGGCGGGAGGCGGCTACAATGAGCAGTTCTTC; CDR3aa: CASSEMAGGGYNEQFF
abundance: NA; v_gene: TRBV6-5; j_gene: TRBJ2-7; d_gene: TRBD1; CDR3nt: TGTGCCAGCAGTTACTCCGGGACAGGGATCTACGAGCAGTACTTC; CDR3aa: CASSYSGTGIYEQYF
abundance: NA; v_gene: TRBV6-1; j_gene: TRBJ1-3; d_gene: NA; CDR3nt: TGTGCCAGCAGTGCGACAGTTTATGGAAACACCATATATTTT; CDR3aa: CASSATVYGNTIYF
abundance: NA; v_gene: TRBV5-8; j_gene: TRBJ2-5; d_gene: NA; CDR3nt: TGTGCCAGCAGCTTCCCGGGGGTAAAAGAGACCCAGTACTTC; CDR3aa: CASSFPGVKETQYF
abundance: NA; v_gene: TRBV6-1; j_gene: TRBJ2-2; d_gene: TRBD2; CDR3nt: TGTGCCAGCAGGGACTTTCTAGCGGACACCGGGGAGCTGTTTTTT; CDR3aa: CASRDFLADTGELFF
abundance: NA; v_gene: TRBV18; j_gene: TRBJ2-7; d_gene: NA; CDR3nt: TGTGCCAGCTCCGGCTTTGGGGAGCCCTACGAGCAGTACTTC; CDR3aa: CASSGFGEPYEQYF
abundance: NA; v_gene: TRBV15; j_gene: TRBJ1-5; d_gene: NA; CDR3nt: TGTGCCACCAGCCAAGGGGTGAGTTCGGGTCAGCCCCAGCATTTT; CDR3aa: CATSQGVSSGQPQHF
abundance: NA; v_gene: TRBV7-9; j_gene: TRBJ2-5; d_gene: NA; CDR3nt: TGTGCCAGCAGCCCGGACTTCGGAGAGACCCAGTACTTC; CDR3aa: CASSPDFGETQYF